Following are 15 T cell receptor beta chains from one sample sequenced in a study of T cell responses to AZD1222 COVID-19 vaccine. Assay used: immunoSEQ multiplex PCR; TCRdb lists only in-frame clones, some missing. The sample gives about 140,000 clones, 85% to 95% of which show up once; around 10% is in the top ten. The sample consisted of peripheral blood, taken after recovery from COVID-19. These receptors all come from an adult who had recovered from COVID-19.

The V and J genes are TRBV19 and TRBJ2-1, with no clear D. This CDR3 has 14 amino acids. Trimming cost V 0 bases and J 5 bases, with 8 bases left between them. Germline V gives CDR1 LNHDA, CDR2 SQIVND (reference sequence). This CDR3 is CASSIDRTNNEQFF. CDR3 nucleotide sequence: TGTGCCAGTAGTATAGATAGAACCAACAATGAGCAGTTCTTC.

The chain employs TRBV7-3 and TRBJ2-7; TRBD2 matches at 11 bases. CDR1 and CDR2 (germline): SGHTA, FQGTGA. V dropped 5 bases and J dropped 3; count of bases not matched to a gene: 6. This CDR3 comprises 15 residues. This chain's CDR3 is CASSLSGTSGYEQYF. The CDR3 region has the DNA TGTGCCAGCAGCCTCTCCGGGACTAGCGGCTACGAGCAGTACTTC.

This chain uses TRBV5-1 with TRBJ2-7; the D gene is possibly TRBD2 (5 bases). CDR3 size: 13 residues. Per the germline V gene, CDR1 is SGHRS and CDR2 is YFSETQ. Trimming took 4 bases from V and 5 from J, leaving 13 bases between them. This chain's CDR3 is CASSDTSANEQYF. CDR3 nucleotides: TGCGCCAGCAGCGATACTAGTGCCAACGAGCAGTACTTC.

The gene calls are TRBV28 and TRBJ1-1; no clear D gene. CDR3 length: 15 amino acids. V was pared by 2 bases and J by 4 bases, with 14 bases between. Per germline, CDR1 MDHEN and CDR2 SYDVKM. CDR3 nucleotides: TGTGCCAGCAGTTTAATTACGGCGGGGAGCACTGAAGCTTTCTTT. Translating gives CASSLITAGSTEAFF.

This chain's CDR3 is CASSEEQAGGWVDEQFF. Here the CDR3 DNA reads TGTGCCAGCAGTGAGGAGCAAGCGGGAGGGTGGGTCGATGAGCAGTTCTTC. The chain is built from TRBV25-1 and TRBJ2-1, with 10 bases that match TRBD2. Trimming cost V 3 bases and J 8 bases; bases outside gene matches: 13. This CDR3 is 17 amino acids long. The germline gives CDR1 MGHDK, CDR2 SYGVNS.

Only one count was recorded for this clone. J is TRBJ1-1 and V is TRBV5-5; possibly TRBD1 for D (5 bases). The CDR3 is 16 residues long. Per the germline V gene, CDR1 is SGHKS and CDR2 is YYEKEE (reference sequence). The V end lost 0 bases, the J end lost 0 bases, and 12 bases lay between the germline ends. The DNA of the CDR3 is TGTGCCAGCAGCTTGGCCTCGGGGGTCCTGAACACTGAAGCTTTCTTT. The encoded protein is CASSLASGVLNTEAFF.

The J gene is TRBJ1-4, the V gene TRBV4-1, with D perhaps matching TRBD1 (6 bases). The CDR3 sequence is 15 residues long. Germline CDR1 is MGHRA and CDR2 is YSYEKL. Trimming stripped 0 bases from V and 6 bases from J, with 11 bases between. The CDR3 nucleotides are TGCGCCAGCAGCCAAGACAGGGGAAGTTATGAAAAACTGTTTTTT. Translated: CASSQDRGSYEKLFF.

The V gene is TRBV4-1, the J gene TRBJ2-7, with D unclear. The CDR3 is 13 residues long. V was pared by 4 bases and J by 2 bases, with 9 bases between. Germline V lookup: CDR1 MGHRA, CDR2 YSYEKL. The DNA for the CDR3 is TGCGCCAGCAGCCTTTCCCCTCCCTACGAGCAGTACTTC. Translation: CASSLSPPYEQYF.

The chain is built from TRBV3-1 (or the pseudogene TRBV3-2) and TRBJ1-6; no clear D. Deletions cut 0 bases from V and 10 bases from J, with 16 bases between. This CDR3 comprises 16 residues. Germline V gene data show CDR1 as LGHDT and CDR2 as YNNKEL (reference sequence). The CDR3 region has the DNA TGTGCCAGCAGCCAAGAGGTTGGACCTACAACCTCACCCCTCCACTTT. This gives the protein CASSQEVGPTTSPLHF.

The gene calls are TRBV28 and TRBJ1-5; possible D gene TRBD1, 5 bases. Between the trimmed V and J ends, which lost 4 bases and 3 bases, there was a span of 10 bases. The CDR3 totals 14 residues. Germline V gene lookup returns CDR1 MDHEN and CDR2 SYDVKM. The CDR3, as DNA: TGTGCCAGCAGTTCCGGGACGGACAATCAGCCCCAGCATTTT. As protein: CASSSGTDNQPQHF. The full variable domain, completed using reference TRBV28 and TRBJ1-5, is DVKVTQSSRYLVKRTGEKVFLECVQDMDHENMFWYRQDPGLGLRLIYFSYDVKMKEKGDIPEGYSVSREKKERFSLILESASTNQTSMYLCASSSGTDNQPQHFGDGTRLSIL.

This clone was picked up one time. The chain is built from TRBV5-1 and TRBJ2-1; tentative D call: TRBD1 (6 bases). The length of the CDR3 is 13 residues. Germline lookup yields CDR1 SGHRS and CDR2 YFSETQ. Trimming took 1 base from V and 10 from J, leaving 12 bases between them. CDR3 nucleotides: TGCGCCAGCAGCTTGAGTCTACAGGGAGAGCAGTTCTTC. Translated: CASSLSLQGEQFF.

V gene TRBV19 combines with J gene TRBJ1-3; D perhaps matches TRBD1 (5 bases). The CDR3 has 14 amino acids. V lost 5 bases and J 0 bases, leaving 8 bases between the germline ends. Germline V gene data show CDR1 as LNHDA and CDR2 as SQIVND (reference sequence). The CDR3 region has the DNA TGTGCCAGTAGTCGACAGATCTCTGGAAACACCATATATTTT. It encodes CASSRQISGNTIYF.

J is TRBJ2-5 and V is TRBV19, with 8 bases fitting TRBD1. J gave up 0 bases and V 8 bases, and 2 bases lay outside the gene matches. The CDR3 loop spans 13 amino acids. Germline V gene data show CDR1 as LNHDA and CDR2 as SQIVND (reference sequence). CDR3 sequence: CASGQGNQETQYF. CDR3 coding DNA: TGTGCCAGTGGACAGGGAAACCAAGAGACCCAGTACTTC. The variable domain in full, with the rest retrieved from reference TRBV19 and TRBJ2-5, is DGGITQSPKYLFRKEGQNVTLSCEQNLNHDAMYWYRQDPGQGLRLIYYSQIVNDFQKGDIAEGYSVSREKKESFPLTVTSAQKNPTAFYLCASGQGNQETQYFGPGTRLLVL.

The V gene is TRBV7-9, the J gene TRBJ2-3; 7 positions match TRBD2. V trimming: 4 bases; J trimming: 6 bases; junction bases outside the gene matches: 13. This CDR3 has 16 residues. Germline lookup yields CDR1 SEHNR and CDR2 FQNEAQ (reference sequence). The CDR3 protein is CASSSKLASYADTQYF. The CDR3 DNA follows: TGTGCCAGCAGCTCCAAACTAGCGAGCTATGCGGATACGCAGTATTTT.

CDR3 DNA: TGTGCCACCAGCAGGGGCAGGGTTTTTAGGGATGAAAAACTGTTTTTT. Residues: CATSRGRVFRDEKLFF. The gene calls are TRBV15 and TRBJ1-4, with D possibly TRBD1 on 5 matching bases. This CDR3 has 16 amino acids. The germline V gene encodes CDR1 LNHNV and CDR2 YYDKDF (reference sequence). V lost 3 bases, J lost 6 bases, and 17 bases lay in between. The full variable domain, in which reference TRBV15 and TRBJ1-4 provide the parts outside the CDR3, is DAMVIQNPRYQVTQFGKPVTLSCSQTLNHNVMYWYQQKSSQAPKLLFHYYDKDFNNEADTPDNFQSRRPNTSFCFLDIRSPGLGDTAMYLCATSRGRVFRDEKLFFGSGTQLSVL.